This TCR beta chain is drawn from a study of T cells in Graves' hyperthyroidism and ophthalmopathy. Study-wide results and limits: Model-based prediction identified ophthalmopathy a median about 7 months prior to its onset.

V lost 5 bases to trimming and J lost 5 bases, with 15 bases between them. The CDR3 runs 14 residues. Per germline, CDR1 MDHEN and CDR2 SYDVKM. Active moderate-to-severe ophthalmopathy, Clinical Activity Score at least 3, NOSPECS at least 4, under 3 months' duration. PBMCs were obtained from approximately 10 ml fresh peripheral blood. It was RNA transcripts that yielded the amplified TCR beta CDR3 regions. The HTBI set primed first-round TCR CDR3 RT-PCR. TCRdb re-called the multiplex PCR reads with MiXCR, one entry per CDR3 protein. The data hold 600,000 or so distinct CDR3 sequences, with about 14% observed a single time. This clonotype was found many times. Antigen unknown.

This chain links TRBV28 with TRBJ1-1; no definite D call. The receptor's source is a woman aged 45-65 years with Graves' ophthalmopathy. The sequenced material came from blood. CDR3 sequence: CASSLEVLRTEAFF. CDR3 nucleotides: TGTGCCAGCAGTCTCGAGGTATTACGGACTGAAGCTTTCTTT.